This entry lists 14 T cell receptor beta chains sequenced from one sample in a study of cytomegalovirus exposure and HLA in healthy donors. PCR primers comprised 60 Vbeta and 13 Jbeta primers. Libraries were prepared by immunoSEQ multiplex PCR; TCRdb keeps only in-frame clonotypes and omits some of them. The sample has around 170,000 clones, around 82% seen once; the top ten hold 4.5% to 6%. Sequenced material: PBMCs. The receptors derive from a man aged 40-50 years in good health and CMV-seronegative.

The CDR3 bases are TGTGCCAGCAGCTCCCCGCGACAGGGGAACACTGAAGCTTTCTTT. Encoded protein: CASSSPRQGNTEAFF. J is TRBJ1-1 and V is TRBV5-4; 7 nucleotides agree with TRBD1. The CDR3 is 15 amino acids. J gave up 1 base and V 3 bases, and 6 bases lay outside the gene matches. Germline V CDR1 and CDR2: SGHNT, YYREEE (reference sequence).

This chain joins TRBV6-5 and TRBJ1-6, with D unresolved. Looked up from germline, CDR1 is MNHEY and CDR2 is SVGAGI. The CDR3 spans 15 residues. Trimming pared 4 bases from V and 7 bases from J, leaving 14 bases between. CDR3 in amino acids: CASSLSRVPNSPLHF. The CDR3 DNA sequence: TGTGCCAGCAGTTTAAGCCGGGTCCCAAATTCACCCCTCCACTTT.

The CDR3 reads CAWSVLTTEAFF. In nucleotides, the CDR3 is TGTGCCTGGAGTGTACTCACGACTGAAGCTTTCTTT. This chain uses TRBV30 with TRBJ1-1; D unresolved. Looked up from germline, CDR1 is GTSNPN and CDR2 is SVGIG (reference sequence). This CDR3 region has 12 residues. V was trimmed by 0 bases and J by 5 bases, leaving 7 bases between them.

This rearrangement joins TRBV2 to TRBJ1-2, with 8 nucleotides matching TRBD1. CDR3 length: 15 amino acids. The V gene end was trimmed by 0 bases and the J gene end by 6 bases; junction bases not matched to a gene: 6. CDR1 is SNHLY, CDR2 FYNNEI, per germline. CDR3 sequence (DNA): TGTGCCAGCAGTGAAGCTACCAGGGGGCAGGATGGCTACACCTTC. Amino acids: CASSEATRGQDGYTF.

The rearrangement joins TRBV5-5 to TRBJ1-2; 9 nucleotides match TRBD1. V shed 0 bases, J shed 3 bases, and the junction held 0 bases outside the gene matches. The CDR3 runs 14 residues. Germline V CDR1 and CDR2: SGHKS, YYEKEE (reference sequence). CDR3 sequence (DNA): TGTGCCAGCAGCTTGGGGACAGGGGACTATGGCTACACCTTC. It yields the protein CASSLGTGDYGYTF.

This clone has a handful of counts. V is TRBV5-6 and J is TRBJ1-3; D unresolved. The CDR3 covers 13 residues. Germline CDR1 reads SGHDT; CDR2 reads YYEEEE. The germline V and J ends were trimmed by 4 bases and 1 base, with 6 bases remaining between them. In DNA, the CDR3 is TGTGCCAGCAGCCGGGTATCTGGAAACACCATATATTTT. Encoded protein: CASSRVSGNTIYF.

This chain joins TRBV19 and TRBJ1-5; D might be TRBD1 (5 bases). Germline values: CDR1 LNHDA, CDR2 SQIVND (reference sequence). V was pared by 3 bases and J by 9 bases, with 15 bases between. The CDR3 is 14 residues long. The CDR3 loop is CASSMGGGLPPQHF. The CDR3 bases are TGTGCCAGTAGTATGGGGGGGGGTTTGCCGCCCCAGCATTTT.

V and J are TRBV5-1 and TRBJ2-5; D unclear. Germline V gene data show CDR1 as SGHRS and CDR2 as YFSETQ. This CDR3 is built from 16 residues. The V end lost 4 bases, the J end lost 1 base, and 17 bases lay between the germline ends. The CDR3: CASSVENGDFQETQYF. Written as DNA, the CDR3 is TGCGCCAGCAGCGTGGAGAATGGAGACTTCCAAGAGACCCAGTACTTC.

V gene TRBV19 combines with J gene TRBJ2-5; TRBD1 might be the D (6 bases). CDR1 LNHDA and CDR2 SQIVND come from the germline V gene (reference sequence). The CDR3 contains 14 residues. Trimming left V 9 bases short and J 6 bases short, with 20 bases between. In DNA, the CDR3 is TGTGCCAGCACATCAGGGGATCGCCCGAAGACCCAGTACTTC. As protein: CASTSGDRPKTQYF.

Only one count was recorded for this clone. The rearrangement links TRBV7-9 to TRBJ2-3; no firm D call. The CDR3 contains 15 residues. The V gene lost 1 base and the J gene lost 0 bases, with 8 bases spanning the gap. Germline V gene sequence: CDR1 SEHNR, CDR2 FQNEAQ (reference sequence). The CDR3 sequence is CASSLGSPSTDTQYF. The CDR3 nucleotides are TGTGCCAGCAGCTTAGGTAGCCCTAGCACAGATACGCAGTATTTT.

The table lists this clone with a few counts. The chain combines TRBV5-4 with TRBJ2-3, with 8 bases identical to TRBD2. Germline loops: CDR1 SGHNT, CDR2 YYREEE (reference sequence). This CDR3 region has 16 residues. V gave up 2 bases and J gave up 1 base; unmatched junction bases: 6. In nucleotides, the CDR3 is TGTGCCAGCAGCTTCCCAAGCGGGGGAGGCACAGATACGCAGTATTTT. It translates to CASSFPSGGGTDTQYF. Together with reference TRBV5-4 and TRBJ2-3, the CDR3 gives the full variable domain: ETGVTQSPTHLIKTRGQQVTLRCSSQSGHNTVSWYQQALGQGPQFIFQYYREEENGRGNFPPRFSGLQFPNYSSELNVNALELDDSALYLCASSFPSGGGTDTQYFGPGTRLTVL.

V and J are TRBV27 and TRBJ2-7; possible D gene TRBD1, 6 bases. V shed 5 bases and J shed 4 bases, with 12 bases lying between them. The CDR3 spans 13 residues. Per the germline V gene, CDR1 is MNHEY and CDR2 is SMNVEV (reference sequence). In nucleotides, the CDR3 is TGTGCCAGCAGTCTACAGGACAGTTACGAGCAGTACTTC. It codes for CASSLQDSYEQYF.

This chain links TRBV9 with TRBJ2-4; 9 nucleotides line up with TRBD2. Germline V gives CDR1 SGDLS, CDR2 YYNGEE. Germline trimming cut 0 bases from V and 1 base from J; bases unmatched to any gene: 5. CDR3 length: 17 residues. Here the CDR3 DNA reads TGTGCCAGCAGCGTAGCGGGGACTAGCTGGGCCAAAAACATTCAGTACTTC. It is translated as CASSVAGTSWAKNIQYF.

The rearrangement uses TRBV7-2 and TRBJ2-5; TRBD1 might be the D (5 bases). The germline CDR1 and CDR2 sequences are SGHTA and FQGNSA. CDR3 size: 11 residues. Trimming took off 8 bases at V and 5 bases at J, with 9 bases between the two ends. CDR3 loop: CASGRGETQYF. CDR3 bases: TGTGCCAGCGGTAGGGGCGAGACCCAGTACTTC.